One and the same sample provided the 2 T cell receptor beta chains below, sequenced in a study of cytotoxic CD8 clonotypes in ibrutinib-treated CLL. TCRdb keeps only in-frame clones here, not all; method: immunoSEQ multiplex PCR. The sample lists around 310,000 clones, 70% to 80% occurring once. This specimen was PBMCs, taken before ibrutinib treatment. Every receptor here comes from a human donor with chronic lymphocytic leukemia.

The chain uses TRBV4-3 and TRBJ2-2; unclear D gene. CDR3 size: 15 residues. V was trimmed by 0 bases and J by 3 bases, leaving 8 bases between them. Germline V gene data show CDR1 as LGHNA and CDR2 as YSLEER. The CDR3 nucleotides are TGCGCCAGCAGCCAAGAGGTGGCCTACACCGGGGAGCTGTTTTTT. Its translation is CASSQEVAYTGELFF.

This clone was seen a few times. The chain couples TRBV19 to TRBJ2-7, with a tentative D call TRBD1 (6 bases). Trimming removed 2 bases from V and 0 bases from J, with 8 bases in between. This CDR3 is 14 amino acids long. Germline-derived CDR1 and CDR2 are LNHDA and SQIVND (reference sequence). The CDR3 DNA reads TGTGCCAGTAGTATAAAGGACAGCTCCTACGAGCAGTACTTC. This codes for CASSIKDSSYEQYF. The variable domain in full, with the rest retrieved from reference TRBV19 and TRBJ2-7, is DGGITQSPKYLFRKEGQNVTLSCEQNLNHDAMYWYRQDPGQGLRLIYYSQIVNDFQKGDIAEGYSVSREKKESFPLTVTSAQKNPTAFYLCASSIKDSSYEQYFGPGTRLTVT.